A selection of T cell receptor beta chains follows, all from one sample in a study of coeliac disease. The repertoire was sequenced with immunoSEQ multiplex PCR; TCRdb's copy has only in-frame clones and lacks some. The sample lists around 9,000 clones, about 64% occurring once. The material sequenced was lamina propria lymphocytes from the gut. These receptors came from a woman aged 60-75 years with celiac disease. CDR3s include the opening cysteine and the closing phenylalanine or tryptophan. The D gene is left open where the match is weak. Clone size is shown for a subset of rows, as once, few, many or a class of expanded clone.

>few|TRBV4-1|NA|TRBJ1-4
TGCGCCAGCAGCCAAGAGGGGCCAGGAAGGGGGAATGAAAAACTGTTTTTT
CASSQEGPGRGNEKLFF
>NA|TRBV7-7|NA|TRBJ2-2
TGTGCCAGCAGCTTACATACCGGGGAGCTGTTTTTT
CASSLHTGELFF
>NA|TRBV7-6|NA|TRBJ2-5
TGTGCCAGCAGCTTTCCAGGGAACCAAGAGACCCAGTACTTC
CASSFPGNQETQYF
>NA|TRBV5-1|NA|TRBJ1-2
TGCGCCAGCAGCTTGGGGACAGCTTATGGCTACACCTTC
CASSLGTAYGYTF
>NA|TRBV11-1|TRBD2|TRBJ2-7
TGTGCCAGCAGCTTAGAAGGACTAGTAGAGTCCTACGAGCAGTACTTC
CASSLEGLVESYEQYF
>NA|TRBV4-3|TRBD1|TRBJ1-2
TGCGCCAGCAGCCACCAGACAGGGTTGAACTATGGCTACACCTTC
CASSHQTGLNYGYTF
>few|TRBV6-6|TRBD2|TRBJ2-3
TGTGCCAGCAGTTTAGCGGGGGAAGGGCAGTATTTT
CASSLAGEGQYF
>few|TRBV5-4|TRBD2|TRBJ2-2
TGTGCCAGCAGCCACGGGGGGGGCCGCAACACCGGGGAGCTGTTTTTT
CASSHGGGRNTGELFF
>NA|TRBV29-1|NA|TRBJ2-5
TGCAGCGTTGCACCGGGGAACCAAGAGACCCAGTACTTC
CSVAPGNQETQYF
>NA|TRBV15|TRBD2|TRBJ2-7
TGTGCCACCAGCAGGGAAAGCGGGAGTGGCGAGCAGTACTTC
CATSRESGSGEQYF
>NA|TRBV9|TRBD1|TRBJ1-2
TGTGCCAGCAACCCAAAGACAGGGGTGGGTGGCTACACCTTC
CASNPKTGVGGYTF
>NA|TRBV4-1|TRBD1|TRBJ2-7
TGCGCCAGCAGCAGCCGGGACAGTAGTTTGGACGAGCAGTACTTC
CASSSRDSSLDEQYF
>NA|TRBV19|NA|TRBJ1-6
TGTGCCAGTAGTATAGAAGGGGCGGCGGGATCACCCCTCCACTTT
CASSIEGAAGSPLHF
>NA|TRBV13|NA|TRBJ2-4
TGTGCCAGCAGCCGAAGTCAGGCCAAAAACATTCAGTACTTC
CASSRSQAKNIQYF
>NA|TRBV7-8|NA|TRBJ2-5
TGTGCCAGCAGCTTCCGTGTAGAGACCCAGTACTTC
CASSFRVETQYF
>NA|TRBV7-8|NA|TRBJ2-7
TGTGCCAGCAGCTTAGGTGACGGGACTGGGAGCTCCTACGAGCAGTACTTC
CASSLGDGTGSSYEQYF
>few|TRBV7-9|NA|TRBJ1-4
TGTGCCAGCAGCCCGCCTGGAGAACTGTTTTTT
CASSPPGELFF
>NA|TRBV16|NA|TRBJ1-6
TGTGCCAGCAGCCAAAGGGGCCGATATTCACCCCTCCACTTT
CASSQRGRYSPLHF
>NA|TRBV2|NA|TRBJ1-4
TGTGCCAGCAGTGAGGCGGCAGCTAATGAAAAACTGTTTTTT
CASSEAAANEKLFF
>NA|TRBV9|NA|TRBJ2-5
TGTGCCAGCAGCCCCCTGGGAGAAGGGGAGACCCAGTACTTC
CASSPLGEGETQYF
>NA|TRBV6-1|NA|TRBJ1-1
TGTGCCAGCAGTGGGACAGCTAACACTGAAGCTTTCTTT
CASSGTANTEAFF
>NA|TRBV7-9|NA|TRBJ1-4
TGTGCCAGCAGCCCAGCACCAGGGTTGGGGGAAAAACTGTTTTTT
CASSPAPGLGEKLFF
>few|TRBV5-6|NA|TRBJ2-7
TGTGCCAGCAGCTACAGGGTTGGGGACGAGCAGTACTTC
CASSYRVGDEQYF
>few|TRBV29-1|NA|TRBJ1-2
TGCAGCGTTCCAATCCATGGCTACACCTTC
CSVPIHGYTF
>NA|TRBV5-5|NA|TRBJ1-5
TGTGCCAGCACACCAAGTGCAGGGAAGCTACATAGCAATCAGCCCCAGCATTTT
CASTPSAGKLHSNQPQHF
>NA|TRBV5-1|NA|TRBJ1-4
TGCGCCAGCAGCCCCCGGGGAGGCCCTGCAACTAATGAAAAACTGTTTTTT
CASSPRGGPATNEKLFF
>NA|TRBV18|NA|TRBJ2-7
TGTGCCAGCTCACCCTCAGGGGTTACTACCTACGAGCAGTACTTC
CASSPSGVTTYEQYF
>few|TRBV29-1|NA|TRBJ2-3
TGCAGCGTCCTAGGCTCTTTTCCGGGGGAGTCCATCTCAGCAGATACGCAGTATTTT
CSVLGSFPGESISADTQYF
>few|TRBV19|NA|TRBJ1-2
TGTGCCAGTAGTACCTTTGGCCCAAGCGGTCGCGGCTACACCTTC
CASSTFGPSGRGYTF
>NA|TRBV6-1|NA|TRBJ2-1
TGTGCCAGCAGTGATGCGGGCCCAGGACGGGCGAGGAATGAGCAGTTCTTC
CASSDAGPGRARNEQFF
>NA|TRBV25-1|TRBD2|TRBJ2-5
TGTGCCAGCAGTGAAGTACTCCGACTAGCGGGAGAAGGGACCCAGTACTTC
CASSEVLRLAGEGTQYF
>NA|TRBV14|TRBD1|TRBJ1-5
TGTGCCAGCAGCCATTCGAACTACTCCAAGAGGACAGGGATTCAGCCCCAGCATTTT
CASSHSNYSKRTGIQPQHF
>few|TRBV27|TRBD1|TRBJ2-7
TGTGCCAGCAGTTCGACAGGGGGCATCGTCTACGAGCAGTACTTC
CASSSTGGIVYEQYF
>once|TRBV18|NA|TRBJ2-2
TGTGCCAGCTCACCAGGGGGCGTAAACACCGGGGAGCTGTTTTTT
CASSPGGVNTGELFF
>NA|TRBV4-1|TRBD2|TRBJ2-2
TGCGCCAGCAGCCAACGGCTAGCGGGGACCGGGGAGCTGTTTTTT
CASSQRLAGTGELFF
>NA|TRBV6-5|NA|TRBJ1-2
TGTGCCAGCAGTTCCGACAGTTATAGCTACACCTTC
CASSSDSYSYTF
>few|TRBV28|NA|TRBJ2-3
TGTGCCAGCAGTCCACACCGAGAGCAGGGAGATACGCAGTATTTT
CASSPHREQGDTQYF
>NA|TRBV11-2|NA|TRBJ2-7
TGTGCCAGCAGTCATGCCGGGGAGCAGTACTTC
CASSHAGEQYF
>NA|TRBV29-1|TRBD1|TRBJ2-7
TGCAGCGTTGGGTGGACAGGGTCCGGCGAGCAGTACTTC
CSVGWTGSGEQYF
>few|TRBV15|NA|TRBJ2-5
TGTGCCACCAGCAGAGGGAGGAGGGGAAGCGGACAAGAGACCCAGTACTTC
CATSRGRRGSGQETQYF
>NA|TRBV5-1|NA|TRBJ1-1
TGCGCCAGCAGCACGGGACACCTTGAAGCTTTCTTT
CASSTGHLEAFF
>NA|TRBV15|NA|TRBJ2-3
TGTGCCACCAGTGGACTATCGGATACGCAGTATTTT
CATSGLSDTQYF
>NA|TRBV14|NA|TRBJ2-1
TGTGCCAGCAGCCAAGGGGCGGAGCAGTTCTTC
CASSQGAEQFF
>few|TRBV29-1|NA|TRBJ2-3
TGCAGCGTTGATGGGGTCCAGGGTACAGATACGCAGTATTTT
CSVDGVQGTDTQYF
>NA|TRBV4-1|TRBD1|TRBJ2-7
TGCGCCAGCAGCCAAGTAGGGGGCAAGGGCCACTACGAGCAGTACTTC
CASSQVGGKGHYEQYF
>NA|TRBV7-6|NA|TRBJ2-3
TGTGCCATTGTCCGGGACAGCGGGCACGGTACGCAGTATTTT
CAIVRDSGHGTQYF
>NA|TRBV27|TRBD2|TRBJ2-1
TGTGCCAGCAGTCCCTCCGTGCTAGCGGGCTCCTACAATGAGCAGTTCTTC
CASSPSVLAGSYNEQFF
>few|TRBV18|TRBD2|TRBJ2-5
TGTGCCAGCTGCCCGAGCGGGGGCCAAGAGACCCAGTACTTC
CASCPSGGQETQYF
>NA|TRBV28|TRBD1|TRBJ2-2
TGTGCCAGCAGTTTCCTCTCGACAGGGCCCGGGGAGCTGTTTTTT
CASSFLSTGPGELFF
>NA|TRBV19|TRBD2|TRBJ2-1
TGTGCCACTACCGTCGCGGTAGCGGGGGACGGGGAGCAGTTCTTC
CATTVAVAGDGEQFF
>NA|TRBV5-4|NA|TRBJ2-1
TGTGCCAGCAGCTTCGGGGGTGAGGCAGGTGGGGCGCAGTTCTTC
CASSFGGEAGGAQFF
>NA|TRBV28|TRBD1|TRBJ2-7
TGTGCCAGCAGTTTATTTGGAGGGGGACAGGGGGGCGACGAGCAGTACTTC
CASSLFGGGQGGDEQYF
>NA|TRBV7-3|NA|TRBJ2-1
TGTGCCAGCAGCTTAGGCGAGGGAACCTACAATGAGCAGTTCTTC
CASSLGEGTYNEQFF
>NA|TRBV30|NA|TRBJ2-2
TGTGCCTGGAGTCCTGGACAGAGGAGGTCAGCCGGGGAGCTGTTTTTT
CAWSPGQRRSAGELFF
>NA|TRBV19|NA|TRBJ2-1
TGTGCCAGTAGGAGGGGGGGGGTACTAGACTACAATGAGCAGTTCTTC
CASRRGGVLDYNEQFF
>NA|TRBV5-1|NA|TRBJ2-7
TGCGCCAGCAGCTCAGGACAGGCGGGGTACGAGCAGTACTTC
CASSSGQAGYEQYF
>NA|TRBV11-2|TRBD2|TRBJ2-7
TGTGCCAGCAGCCCCCTCGGTCGGGGGGACGAGCAGTACTTC
CASSPLGRGDEQYF
>NA|TRBV5-1|NA|TRBJ2-7
TGCGCCAGCAGCGCTGGCGGCGGGGGCTCCGGTTACGAGCAGTACTTC
CASSAGGGGSGYEQYF
>NA|TRBV23-1|TRBD1|TRBJ1-4
TGCGCCAGCAGTCAATCCTGGGACAGGGGGCAGGACGAAAAACTGTTTTTT
CASSQSWDRGQDEKLFF
>NA|TRBV20-1|TRBD2|TRBJ2-7
TGCGGGGGGAGGGACGGAAAGTACTTC
CGGRDGKYF